The clone carrying this TCR beta chain was seen ten or more times. The CDR3 spans 15 residues. The V segment lost 5 bases and the J segment 4 bases; nucleotides outside the gene matches: 10. The germline V gene has CDR1 SGHTA and CDR2 FQGNSA. This entry comes from a study of T cell repertoires in cytomegalovirus infection. Study background: CMV infection and matching HLA type were both indicated by public TCR beta signatures.

TCRdb independently ran MiXCR on the reads; one entry per CDR3 protein. Among about 740,000 distinct CDR3 sequences listed, about a third were seen once. This TCR was recovered from a human donor in good health (CMV status not recorded). Some clones in this sample may be carry-over from other donors' samples. The material sequenced was PBMCs. The chain has TRBV7-2 and TRBJ2-7, with 8 nucleotides matching TRBD2. CDR3 in amino acids: CASSHPGTSKYEQYF. The CDR3 DNA reads TGTGCCAGCAGCCACCCCGGGACTAGTAAGTACGAGCAGTACTTC.